This TCR beta chain appears in the sequencing data of a study of cytomegalovirus exposure and HLA in healthy donors. Study overall: The approximately 130 validation repertoires and the approximately 670 first-cohort repertoires shared a platform, a later analysis reported.

Repertoires were generated with immunoSEQ multiplex PCR, while TCRdb's copy carries only in-frame clones and drops some. Of 230,000 or so clones listed, 70% to 90% are singletons. Overall study results and limits: In vitro testing confirmed a few CMV-associated chains as specific for CMV antigens.

The donors were members of the validation cohort comprising about 120 subjects, separate from the roughly 690-subject first cohort. CDR1 is MNHNS and CDR2 is SASEGT in the germline V gene. The CDR3 has 15 amino acids. Trimming at V came to 4 bases and at J to 4 bases, leaving 9 bases not matched to a gene. Details on this clone: Its antigen is unidentified.

This chain uses TRBV6-1 with TRBJ1-2, with TRBD1 identical over 7 bases. This TCR came from a woman aged 18-29 years in good health and CMV-seronegative. Sample: PBMCs. CDR3 residues: CASSATTGPIYGYTF. CDR3 nucleotide sequence: TGTGCCAGCAGTGCCACGACAGGGCCTATCTATGGCTACACCTTC.